A selection of T cell receptor beta chains follows, all from one sample in a study of CD8 T cells in ankylosing spondylitis. TCRdb re-called the 5' RACE reads through MiXCR, storing one row per CDR3 protein. The repertoire includes about 140,000 distinct CDR3 sequences, 6% to 8.5% of them detected once, and 12% sits in the top ten. The specimen sequenced was blood, either unsorted or a sorted T cell fraction (not recorded which). These TCRs come from a female donor with ankylosing spondylitis or in good health (not recorded which). CDR3s include the opening cysteine and the closing phenylalanine or tryptophan. D genes are given only for firm matches. Expanded clones are given a class, and other clones once, few, many or no size at all.

TRBJ2-5 | NA | few | TRBV25-1 | CASSVYSNQETQYF | TGTGCCAGCAGTGTATACAGTAACCAAGAGACCCAGTACTTC
TRBJ2-1 | TRBD2 | many | TRBV6-5 | CASSYSASGGYNEQFF | TGTGCCAGCAGTTACTCGGCTAGCGGGGGGTACAATGAGCAGTTCTTC
TRBJ2-3 | NA | many | TRBV5-5 | CASSLTRDQDTQYF | TGTGCCAGCAGCTTGACCAGGGATCAAGATACGCAGTATTTT
TRBJ1-3 | NA | many | TRBV6-1 | CASSRARTLISGNTIYF | TGTGCCAGCAGTCGCGCCCGGACCCTTATCTCTGGAAACACCATATATTTT
TRBJ1-2 | NA | NA | TRBV2 | CASSERPGRGYTF | TGTGCCAGCAGTGAACGGCCAGGAAGAGGCTACACCTTC
TRBJ2-7 | NA | few | TRBV5-1 | CASSLGGDDEQYF | TGCGCCAGCAGCTTGGGAGGGGACGACGAGCAGTACTTC
TRBJ2-6 | TRBD2 | many | TRBV5-6 | CASSFGVAGSSGANVLTF | TGTGCCAGCAGCTTCGGGGTAGCGGGGTCCTCTGGGGCCAACGTCCTGACTTTC
TRBJ2-1 | TRBD2 | many | TRBV4-3 | CASSQAVGGIDEQFF | TGCGCCAGCAGCCAAGCTGTCGGGGGGATCGATGAGCAGTTCTTC
TRBJ1-4 | NA | many | TRBV28 | CASTASSAANEKLFF | TGTGCCAGCACCGCGAGCTCGGCGGCTAATGAAAAACTGTTTTTT
TRBJ2-2 | NA | NA | TRBV9 | CASSGGPGTGELFF | TGTGCCAGCAGCGGGGGGCCGGGCACCGGGGAGCTGTTTTTT
TRBJ1-2 | NA | NA | TRBV9 | CASSVTESYGYTF | TGTGCCAGCAGCGTTACTGAATCCTATGGCTACACCTTC
TRBJ1-2 | NA | many | TRBV19 | CASSLQGSGYTF | TGTGCCAGTAGCCTACAAGGGAGTGGCTACACCTTC
TRBJ2-5 | NA | NA | TRBV7-2 | CASSLQLQETQYF | TGTGCCAGCAGCTTACAGCTACAAGAGACCCAGTACTTC
TRBJ1-1 | NA | many | TRBV19 | CASSLAWNTEAFF | TGTGCCAGTAGTCTGGCCTGGAACACTGAAGCTTTCTTT
TRBJ2-2 | NA | many | TRBV5-1 | CASSLEGSARTGELFF | TGCGCCAGCAGCTTGGAAGGTTCGGCTCGCACCGGGGAGCTGTTTTTT
TRBJ1-1 | NA | NA | TRBV7-8 | CASSLEGRNSEAFF | TGTGCCAGCAGCTTAGAGGGGAGGAACAGTGAAGCTTTTTTT
TRBJ1-1 | NA | many | TRBV7-8 | CASSLASRHNTEAFF | TGTGCCAGCAGCTTAGCGTCCAGACATAACACTGAAGCTTTCTTT